This section outlines one T cell receptor beta chain sequence together with its context. Its antigen is unidentified. The sample originates from a study of OX40 agonist ivuxolimab in advanced cancers. The wider study: The drug used for patients, ivuxolimab, was an agonistic anti-OX40 (CD134) antibody.

Assay used: immunoSEQ multiplex PCR; TCRdb lists only in-frame clones, some missing. This table holds roughly 56,000 clones, 85% to 90% found once. Germline CDR1 and CDR2: LNHDA and SQIVND (reference sequence). The CDR3 consists of 14 residues. V shed 2 bases and J 7 bases; nucleotides not matched to a gene: 7. Findings of the study overall: Expanded clones tended on average to be more numerous among CD8+ T cells than CD4+. The CD4+ and CD8+ T cells in the blood had expanded clonally by week 6 at 0.1 to 3.0 mg/kg.

The source of this sequence is an adult with an advanced solid tumor such as melanoma, head and neck, liver or kidney cancer. The sequenced sample was CD4+ or CD8+ T cells sorted from blood, obtained in a trial of the OX40 agonist ivuxolimab. V usage is TRBV19 and J usage is TRBJ1-2; TRBD1 matches at 7 bases. The CDR3 sequence is CASSIPQDRFGYTF. The CDR3 DNA is TGTGCCAGTAGTATACCCCAGGACAGGTTTGGCTACACCTTC.